This T cell receptor beta chain emerged from a study of CD8 T cells in Susac syndrome. CD8+ and CD4+ T cells taken from blood had their TCR beta sequenced. RNA in amounts of roughly 0.5 to 1 ug was reverse transcribed with random hexamers. By means of immunoSEQ multiplex PCR, TCR beta CDR3 spanning 54 Vbeta and 13 Jbeta underwent amplification. TCRdb reprocessed the immunoSEQ multiplex PCR reads with MiXCR, giving one entry per CDR3 protein. Of some 170,000 distinct CDR3 sequences listed, approximately 94% are singletons. Germline V gene data show CDR1 as SGHNT and CDR2 as YYREEE (reference sequence). V was clipped by 4 bases and J by 8 bases; unmatched bases: 4. The CDR3 runs 13 residues.

The clonotype originates from a human donor with multiple sclerosis. The chain uses TRBV5-4 and TRBJ2-1; TRBD1 agrees at 9 bases. The sequencing sample was made of CD4+ T cells from PBMCs. CDR3 DNA sequence: TGTGCCAGCAGCGTAGACAGGGGGGATGAGCAGTTCTTC. Protein: CASSVDRGDEQFF.